Listed here are 5 T cell receptor beta chains from one sample, sequenced in a study of shared clonotypes between healthy human individuals. Only in-frame clones appear in the TCRdb table, and some are missing; sequencing was by immunoSEQ multiplex PCR. The sample consists of roughly 570,000 clones, nearly 98% of them appearing once. Terminally differentiated effector memory CD45RA+ cells were left out of the naive CD8 fraction, which was CD45RO-negative and positively selected for CCR7. Material: naive CD8+ T cells sorted from blood. All receptors come from a man between 25 and 39 years old in good health.

The V gene is TRBV9, the J gene TRBJ2-7; 9 nucleotides agree with TRBD1. The CDR3 covers 15 residues. Trimming took 4 bases from V and 0 from J; bases not matched to a gene: 5. Germline assignment: CDR1 SGDLS and CDR2 YYNGEE. The CDR3 DNA reads as TGTGCCAGCAGCCCCGGGACAGGGAGCTCCTACGAGCAGTACTTC. Its protein is CASSPGTGSSYEQYF.

V is TRBV15 and J is TRBJ1-1, with D perhaps TRBD1 (5 bases). CDR1 and CDR2 (germline): LNHNV, YYDKDF (reference sequence). CDR3 length: 14 residues. V was cut by 5 bases and J by 3 bases, with 13 bases left in between. The CDR3 sequence is CATSLMTDYTEAFF. In nucleotides, the CDR3 is TGTGCCACCAGCCTAATGACAGACTACACTGAAGCTTTCTTT.

V and J are TRBV6-1 and TRBJ2-1, with 8 bases that match TRBD2. This CDR3 spans 15 amino acids. CDR1 and CDR2 (germline): MNHNS, SASEGT. V was pared by 2 bases and J by 7 bases, with 7 bases of the junction left unmatched. The CDR3 loop is CASSEREGRLNEQFF. CDR3 nucleotides: TGTGCCAGCAGTGAACGGGAGGGCCGGCTGAATGAGCAGTTCTTC.

The chain recombines TRBV27 with TRBJ2-7; D not resolved. CDR1 is MNHEY and CDR2 is SMNVEV in the germline V gene (reference sequence). The CDR3 consists of 14 residues. V shed 5 bases and J shed 5 bases, with 16 bases lying between them. The CDR3: CASSLRYDSHEQYF. CDR3 nucleotides: TGTGCCAGCAGTCTTAGGTACGATTCCCACGAGCAGTACTTC.

This clone appeared a single time. An end of the junction differs from the germline gene, which may be a read error. This chain's CDR3 is CASREVSGTAADEQYF. CDR3 DNA: TGTGCCAGCAGAGAAGTTTCCGGGACAGCCGCCGACGAGCAGTACTTC. This chain uses TRBV6-1 with TRBJ2-7, with 7 bases that match TRBD1. This CDR3 is built from 16 residues. Germline values: CDR1 MNHNS, CDR2 SASEGT.